This T cell receptor beta chain was captured in a study of cytomegalovirus exposure and HLA in healthy donors (dated by TCRdb to the late 2010s). Looking at the study overall: In an earlier analysis of under 600 of the donors, 276 Gb of sequence data and 90 million to 120 million unique TCR beta sequences from about 179 million T cells were reported. An early release that covered some 630 HLA-typed donors contained around 300 gigabases of sequencing data and 65 million to 100 million unique TCR sequences. Among the 398 genotyped donors, approximately 81% belonged to the genetic ancestry cluster associated with self-reported Caucasian donors. The aim of the study was to test whether cataloging public T cell receptors could identify signatures of past pathogen exposure. Using immunosequencing, the study profiled T cell repertoires from some 670 subjects and related those repertoires to cytomegalovirus serostatus. Besides the first cohort of roughly 660 subjects, a separate validation cohort made up of 120 different subjects was used. High-throughput TCR immunosequencing, statistical association of individual TCRs with disease status, and machine learning were combined to predict cytomegalovirus infection status. In a later analysis, previously published TCR beta repertoires from 550 to 700 donors were re-analyzed and high-resolution HLA genotyping was added so that TCR occurrence patterns could be studied. Rather than drawing on any new phenotypic data, the later analysis identified candidate immune exposures from TCR beta sequences and the way those sequences occurred across donors. An earlier analysis of some 500 of the donors applied high-throughput TCR beta sequencing to assess whether each TCR beta V gene segment acted as functional or pseudogenic. Donor age, sex, ethnicity and CMV serostatus were compiled alongside the repertoire data. Genome-wide SNP genotypes for about 65% of the roughly 670 donors were used in a later genetic analysis, which treated that subset as a discovery cohort. Every discovery cohort repertoire had been produced on one sequencing platform. Class I and class II HLA loci were covered by the typing at four-digit resolution. The number of donors typed differed by locus, with about 629-630 for A, B, C, DRB1 and DQB1, approximately 500 for DQA1, approximately 580 for DPA1, and under 490 for DPB1. About five DR-DQ haplotypes were treated as single units for association and clustering because of strong linkage in the cohort. Among almost 400 genotyped donors of the cohort, an average of around 240,000 unique TCR beta nucleotide sequences were sequenced per donor, around a sixth of them non-productive. Broad study findings and their caveats: According to the authors, the approach could potentially be generalized to other disease states and immunological phenotypes. A further reported finding was that TCR beta sequences accurately predicted the HLA-A and HLA-B alleles for most subjects in the first cohort. According to a later analysis, most CMV-associated TCR beta chains appeared to be HLA-restricted, and the HLA associations seemed to be driven largely by CMV exposure. Because counts were too low, approximately 18 rarely observed V segments, including chromosome 9 orphons, were excluded from the earlier analysis of 587 of the donors. An association between a missense DCLRE1C variant and V-gene and J-gene trimming of TCR beta chains was found in a later genetic analysis and replicated in an independent cohort. In the study, around 160 TCR beta chains were listed as associated with cytomegalovirus. Strong co-occurrence of HLA alleles, especially DR and DQ, made assigning TCR associations to individual alleles difficult. According to a later analysis, parvovirus B19, influenza, CMV and Epstein-Barr virus appeared linked to several top co-occurrence clusters. Immune exposure information for the cohort was limited to CMV serostatus. Specific HLA alleles were associated with 15,000 to 20,000 TCR beta sequences at a false discovery rate of 0.05 in a later analysis. The classifier was reported to diagnose cytomegalovirus status with high specificity and sensitivity in both the original and validation cohorts. In an earlier analysis of around 600 of the donors, most TCR beta V segments were observed in productive rearrangements about 87% or about 30% of the time, broadly matching IMGT annotations. Because the 87-base-pair reads could not distinguish some IMGT-functional V segments, including TRBV6-2 and TRBV6-3, those segments were excluded. HLA typing was unavailable for some donors at each locus, so association tests used only the typed subset. Most TCR sequences were observed very rarely across donors, whereas some public TCRs were present in many individuals. A later genetic analysis reported fewer N-insertions in productive TCRs among donors in an Asian-associated ancestry cluster than the roughly 690-donor mean. Sequencing depth was assumed to be roughly uniform across donors in the presence/absence analyses, though that assumption may not hold. A cluster of highly shared sequence variants was judged likely to be a technical artifact of the sequencing pipeline. Correlated functional status among segregating V segments might reflect linkage disequilibrium, but an unknown experimental factor could not be ruled out. Compared with equally common non-associated chains, HLA-associated TCR beta chains in a later analysis were more clonally expanded and had lower generation probabilities. A later analysis found that TCR association rates varied across HLA loci, with DRB1 alleles showing the most associated TCRs and HLA-C alleles the fewest. In vitro tests confirmed that three of the cytomegalovirus-associated TCR beta chains recognize cytomegalovirus antigens. This cohort had only TCR beta chains sequenced, and the lack of alpha or paired-chain data limited which features could be detected.

In total, approximately 610 healthy bone marrow donors made up the cohort. At the time of sampling, every cohort member was nominally healthy, though immune exposures that went unrecorded were likely present. The donor was CMV seropositive and was included in the group of 250 to 350 seropositive cohort members. A peripheral blood sample was collected from each donor, and TCR beta sequencing was performed on peripheral blood mononuclear cells. The Qiagen DNeasy Blood Extraction Kit was used to extract genomic DNA from the blood cell samples. As to this clone: Its antigen is currently not known. Qualities for individual bases were not recorded, and no much larger clone is one base off.

Measured from the cysteine to the phenylalanine, the CDR3 is 14 residues long. The entry retains the CDR3 DNA only, 42 bases that are in frame from base 1. From V the trimming removes 4 bases and from J it removes 6 bases, while the gene matches leave 6 bases of the junction unaccounted for. Per the germline V gene, SGHVS is the CDR1 and FQNEAQ is the CDR2. Library preparation used the immunoSEQ multiplex PCR assay. The multiplex PCR relied on a mix of 60 forward primers for TCR Vbeta segments and 13 reverse primers for TCR Jbeta segments. Amplification of the CDR3 region of rearranged TCR beta genes was performed with a multiplex PCR assay on genomic DNA. The Illumina HiSeq System was used to sequence the amplified TCR beta libraries as 87-base-pair reads. In the original analysis: In a later analysis, 70 million to 95 million unique TCR beta chains were counted across the 500 to 850 repertoires, and approximately 11 million of these chains were shared by at least two donors. Raw reads were error-corrected and collapsed into unique sequences by a nearest-neighbor algorithm in which closely related sequences were merged to remove PCR and sequencing errors. Alignment of CDR3 sequences to IMGT reference sequences was used to assign V, D and J gene segments. For a sequence to be retained, at least a six-nucleotide match to both a V gene segment and a J gene segment was required. Rearrangements were called productive when the CDR3 lacked stop codons and stayed in frame with V and J; all others were non-productive. CDR3 was defined according to IMGT convention as the region running from the second conserved V-encoded cysteine to the conserved J-encoded phenylalanine. Sequences without an unambiguous match to a single V gene segment were excluded from the earlier analysis of about 600 of the donors. An earlier analysis of 450 to 650 of the donors called V segments functional above 56.7% productive rearrangements and segregating when the between-donor standard deviation exceeded 5%. A statistical classification framework was built for diagnosing cytomegalovirus status from the catalog of TCR beta chain sequences. In a later analysis, TCR nucleotide sequences were compared against IMGT/GENE-DB human TR gene sequences so that V and J genes could be assigned. The TCRdist pipeline was used in a later analysis to assign CDR3 sequences and most-parsimonious VDJ recombination scenarios. A later analysis defined each TCR beta chain by its CDR3 amino acid sequence plus V-gene family, and excluded reads lacking a unique V-gene family. To address suspected cross-contamination and a sequencing artifact, a later analysis removed approximately 590 highly shared, low-generation-probability nucleotide sequences. For each public chain, a later analysis derived a clonal expansion index from normalized ranks of inferred template counts within each repertoire. In a later analysis, generation probabilities were computed with a VDJ recombination model fitted to out-of-frame rearrangements, and the resulting probabilities were checked against IGoR. In a later analysis, TCR-TCR, TCR-HLA and TCR-CMV co-occurrence was scored with hypergeometric tests, and a repertoire-size bias correction was applied to TCR pairs. False discovery rates were estimated in a later analysis by permuting HLA or CMV assignments 20 times. In a later analysis, co-occurring TCRs were grouped using DBSCAN, with TCRdist sequence similarity added in when clustering inside HLA-allele-positive subsets. Repertoires with fewer than 30,000 or more than 120,000 public chains were left out of co-occurrence clustering, as were about five repertoires with anomalous nucleotide sharing. The table was pulled from immuneACCESS by TCRdb, which kept in-frame rearrangements only. Such tables lose some clones; where checked, under half of the loss comes from unresolved V genes, and the rest has no known cause. That table supplies the V and J calls and clone size; D and trimming were determined from the DNA. For this sample the table gives 150,000 to 200,000 clones, of which more than 70% were detected only once. Roughly 7.6% of the sample lies in the top ten.

The sequenced sample was PBMCs. This TCR derives from a woman in her thirties or forties in good health and CMV-seropositive. This chain joins TRBV7-8 to TRBJ2-3; TRBD2 lines up with 8 middle nucleotides. The CDR3 region has the sequence CASSSGLVQDTQYF. The nucleotides read TGTGCCAGCAGCTCGGGACTAGTTCAGGATACGCAGTATTTT.